Below are 30 T cell receptor beta chains sequenced from a single sample in a study of CXCR3-negative and CXCR3-positive naive CD8 T cells. All TRB cDNA libraries came from 5' RACE performed with UMI labels. After re-calling the 5' RACE reads, TCRdb lists one entry per CDR3 protein, DNA absent. This sample's clone table lists about 28,000 distinct CDR3 sequences. Specimen: memory CD8+ T cells from blood. These receptors all stem from a human donor in good health. Some clones in this sample may be carry-over from other donors' samples.

This sequence joins TRBV11-3 and TRBJ2-7; TCRdb calls TRBD1, which cannot be checked without DNA. CDR1 SGHNT and CDR2 YENEEA come from the germline V gene. The CDR3 has 15 residues. Here the CDR3 reads CASSSRRTGTYEQYF.

The rearrangement links TRBV20-1 to TRBJ2-1; TCRdb proposes TRBD1, but this gene call is untestable without DNA. Germline loops: CDR1 DFQATT, CDR2 SNEGSKA (reference sequence). This CDR3 has 13 residues. CDR3 in amino acids: CSAKGDIHNEQFF.

The chain uses TRBV15 and TRBJ1-4. This CDR3 has 13 amino acids. The germline V gene encodes CDR1 LNHNV and CDR2 YYDKDF (reference sequence). This chain's CDR3 is CATSGREVEKLFF.

The chain couples TRBV4-2 to TRBJ2-1; the D gene TCRdb calls, TRBD2, cannot be checked with no DNA. The CDR3 contains 15 residues. Germline CDR1 and CDR2: LGHNA and YNFKEQ. The CDR3 sequence is CASSQVAGSYNEQFF.

The chain carries TRBV15 and TRBJ2-1; with no DNA, the TCRdb D assignment of TRBD2 cannot be verified. This CDR3 has 15 amino acids. Germline CDR1 and CDR2: LNHNV and YYDKDF (reference sequence). CDR3 protein: CATSRTTSPPDEQFF.

The V call is TRBV6-5, the J call TRBJ2-4; the TCRdb call, TRBD1, lacks DNA for checking. This CDR3 spans 16 amino acids. From germline, CDR1 is MNHEY and CDR2 SVGAGI. CDR3: CASSSLYRGVKNIQYF.

The chain couples TRBV6-6 to TRBJ1-5; TCRdb proposes TRBD1, but this gene call is untestable without DNA. There are 12 residues in the CDR3. Germline assignment: CDR1 MNHNY and CDR2 SVGAGI (reference sequence). The CDR3: CASSGSGQPQHF.

This chain connects TRBV20-1 to TRBJ1-1; TCRdb picks TRBD1, but there is no DNA to check that call. This CDR3 is built from 11 residues. Germline V gene lookup returns CDR1 DFQATT and CDR2 SNEGSKA (reference sequence). The CDR3 spells CSARGPTEAFF.

Frequency places this clonotype as medium-sized. This sequence joins TRBV5-6 and TRBJ2-7. CDR3 length equals 14 residues. The germline CDR1 and CDR2 sequences are SGHDT and YYEEEE. This CDR3 reads CASSLYTTNYEQYF.

The chain combines TRBV7-9 with TRBJ1-1; no DNA is available, so the TRBD1 call from TCRdb remains unchecked. CDR3 length: 14 amino acids. CDR1 and CDR2 from the germline V gene are SEHNR and FQNEAQ (reference sequence). CDR3: CASSHRDRGTEAFF.

This clonotype shows up as large by frequency. The rearrangement links TRBV7-2 to TRBJ2-1. The CDR3 is 13 residues long. Germline V gives CDR1 SGHTA, CDR2 FQGNSA. The CDR3 spells CASSAYGANEQFF.

The chain employs TRBV28 and TRBJ1-5. Per germline, CDR1 MDHEN and CDR2 SYDVKM. The CDR3 has 14 amino acids. The CDR3 is CASITPKGPQPQHF.

The V call is TRBV28, the J call TRBJ1-1; TCRdb indicates TRBD1, and absent DNA this call remains unverified. The CDR3 spans 15 residues. Germline CDR1 is MDHEN and CDR2 is SYDVKM. This CDR3 is CASSLMAGMNTEAFF.

The genes are TRBV20-1 and TRBJ2-5; TCRdb reports TRBD2, a call that lacks DNA to check it against. Germline-derived CDR1 and CDR2 are DFQATT and SNEGSKA (reference sequence). The CDR3 has 16 amino acids. CDR3 loop: CSARDVLAGDQETQYF.

V is TRBV24-1 and J is TRBJ2-2; the D call from TCRdb, TRBD2, cannot be confirmed without DNA. The CDR3 is made up of 16 amino acids. In germline, CDR1 is KGHDR, CDR2 SFDVKD. This CDR3 is CATSDRGLANTGELFF.

V gene TRBV4-1 combines with J gene TRBJ2-7; TCRdb returns TRBD1, unconfirmable since there is no DNA. Germline CDR1 reads MGHRA; CDR2 reads YSYEKL. CDR3 length: 16 residues. The chain's CDR3 is CASSQDPHGGDYEQYF.

The gene calls are TRBV11-2 and TRBJ2-3; the D gene TCRdb calls, TRBD1, cannot be checked with no DNA. There are 13 residues in the CDR3. CDR1 and CDR2 from the germline V gene are SGHAT and FQNNGV. The CDR3 sequence is CASTRGWADTQYF.

The V and J genes are TRBV4-1 and TRBJ1-2; absent DNA, TCRdb's TRBD1 call cannot be checked. This CDR3 contains 14 residues. Looked up from germline, CDR1 is MGHRA and CDR2 is YSYEKL. The CDR3 region is CASSQVRGLDGYTF.

The gene calls are TRBV2 and TRBJ2-5. The germline V gene has CDR1 SNHLY and CDR2 FYNNEI. CDR3 length: 15 residues. The CDR3 here is CASSERGTEQETQYF.

J is TRBJ2-5 and V is TRBV6-5; TCRdb reports TRBD1, a call that lacks DNA to check it against. CDR1 MNHEY and CDR2 SVGAGI come from the germline V gene. This CDR3 contains 16 residues. The CDR3 spells CASSLTPGQGAETQYF.

By frequency, this clonotype is medium-sized. The chain employs TRBV5-1 and TRBJ1-2. This CDR3 comprises 18 residues. Germline CDR1 SGHRS, CDR2 YFSETQ. CDR3: CASSLEASSERGGYGYTF.

The rearrangement links TRBV7-7 to TRBJ2-7. CDR3 length: 14 residues. The germline gives CDR1 SSHAT, CDR2 FNYEAQ (reference sequence). The CDR3 loop reads CASSPTDTAYEQYF.

This rearrangement joins TRBV5-1 to TRBJ1-1; TCRdb indicates TRBD1, and absent DNA this call remains unverified. This CDR3 region has 14 residues. The germline gives CDR1 SGHRS, CDR2 YFSETQ. CDR3 amino acids: CASSGVAPAIEAFF.

The V gene is TRBV7-9, the J gene TRBJ1-1; TCRdb's D call of TRBD1 is untestable without DNA. Germline CDR1 is SEHNR and CDR2 is FQNEAQ (reference sequence). This CDR3 is 16 amino acids long. The CDR3 loop is CASSTKPTDMNTEAFF. The complete variable domain, with remaining parts taken from reference TRBV7-9 and TRBJ1-1, reads DTGVSQNPRHKITKRGQNVTFRCDPISEHNRLYWYRQTLGQGPEFLTYFQNEAQLEKSRLLSDRFSAERPKGSFSTLEIQRTEQGDSAMYLCASSTKPTDMNTEAFFGQGTRLTVV.

The gene calls are TRBV4-3 and TRBJ2-2; the TCRdb call, TRBD1, lacks DNA for checking. The CDR3 has 17 residues. Germline-derived CDR1 and CDR2 are LGHNA and YSLEER. CDR3: CASSQERGARNTGELFF.

The chain employs TRBV28 and TRBJ1-1; TCRdb's assignment of TRBD1 cannot be checked, as there is no DNA. This CDR3 is built from 14 residues. The germline gives CDR1 MDHEN, CDR2 SYDVKM. This chain's CDR3 is CASSRWGSDTEAFF.

The chain recombines TRBV29-1 with TRBJ1-2. The CDR3 is made up of 13 amino acids. CDR1 and CDR2 (germline): SQVTM, ANQGSEA. The CDR3 spells CSVELTMSYGYTF.

V is TRBV5-1 and J is TRBJ2-3; the TCRdb D gene call, TRBD2, has no DNA to confirm it. Germline V gene sequence: CDR1 SGHRS, CDR2 YFSETQ. The length of the CDR3 is 18 residues. CDR3 sequence: CASSDPLWGASFADTQYF. The whole variable domain, filled in from reference TRBV5-1 and TRBJ2-3, reads KAGVTQTPRYLIKTRGQQVTLSCSPISGHRSVSWYQQTPGQGLQFLFEYFSETQRNKGNFPGRFSGRQFSNSRSEMNVSTLELGDSALYLCASSDPLWGASFADTQYFGPGTRLTVL.

In terms of frequency, this clonotype is medium-sized. This chain links TRBV15 with TRBJ2-3; TCRdb's D call of TRBD2 is untestable without DNA. The germline CDR1 and CDR2 sequences are LNHNV and YYDKDF (reference sequence). CDR3 length: 15 amino acids. CDR3 in amino acids: CATSRRGTSTDTQYF. Using reference TRBV15 and TRBJ2-3 for the parts outside the CDR3, the full variable domain is DAMVIQNPRYQVTQFGKPVTLSCSQTLNHNVMYWYQQKSSQAPKLLFHYYDKDFNNEADTPDNFQSRRPNTSFCFLDIRSPGLGDTAMYLCATSRRGTSTDTQYFGPGTRLTVL.

J is TRBJ2-7 and V is TRBV12-3 or TRBV12-4; TCRdb gives TRBD1 as the D gene, but with no DNA this cannot be confirmed. This CDR3 spans 15 amino acids. CDR3 protein: CASAPQFSGSHEQYF.